This T cell receptor beta chain derives from a study of blood T cell repertoires in COVID-19. About the research overall: Specimens from acute and convalescent COVID-19 originated in the United States, Italy and Spain. The cDNA or gDNA used as material had been derived from T cells, B-cell-depleted T cells, or PBMCs.

In the authors' workflow: The assay estimated nucleated cells by amplifying reference gene primers. The method was immunoSEQ multiplex PCR; TCRdb's version includes in-frame clones alone and lacks a portion of them. For V, J and clone size, that table is used; D and trimming come from the DNA. The data show 200,000 to 300,000 clones, around 90% seen once. V lost 1 base, J lost 4 bases, and 2 bases stayed unmatched. Germline V gene sequence: CDR1 MNHEY, CDR2 SMNVEV (reference sequence). This CDR3 has 15 amino acids. The J gene is TRBJ2-3, the V gene TRBV27; the match to TRBD1 covers 10 bases. The sequence came from a man between 60 and 75 years old who had recovered from COVID-19. The sequencing input was peripheral blood. The CDR3 loop reads CASSLLTGGSDTQYF. The CDR3, as DNA: TGTGCCAGCAGTTTATTGACAGGGGGCTCAGATACGCAGTATTTT.